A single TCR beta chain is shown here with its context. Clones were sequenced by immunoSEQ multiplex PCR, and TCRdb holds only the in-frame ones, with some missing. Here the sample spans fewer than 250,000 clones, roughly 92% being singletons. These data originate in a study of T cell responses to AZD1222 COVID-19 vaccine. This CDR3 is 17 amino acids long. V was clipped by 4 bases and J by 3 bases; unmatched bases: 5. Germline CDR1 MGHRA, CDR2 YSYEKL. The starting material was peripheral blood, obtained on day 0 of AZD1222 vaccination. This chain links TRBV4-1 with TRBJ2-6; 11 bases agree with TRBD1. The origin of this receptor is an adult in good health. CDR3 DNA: TGCGCCAGCAGCCTAGGACAGGGGGCATATGGGGCCAACGTCCTGACTTTC. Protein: CASSLGQGAYGANVLTF.